The 20 T cell receptor beta chains listed next were all sequenced from one sample in a study of breast tumors, draining lymph nodes, adjacent tissues. Samples came from axillary lymph nodes draining the breast cancer. MiXCR, applied by TCRdb to the multiplex PCR reads, yields one record per CDR3 protein. The table lists approximately 210,000 distinct CDR3 sequences, roughly 32% of them singletons. Sequencing was done on a sample of axillary lymph node tissue. These receptors all come from a female donor with breast cancer. Some clones in this sample may be carry-over from other donors' samples.

The V call is TRBV7-2, the J call TRBJ2-1; TRBD2 aligns across 7 bases. Germline V gene data show CDR1 as SGHTA and CDR2 as FQGNSA. This CDR3 is 17 amino acids long. The trim removed 5 bases at V and 8 bases at J, leaving 18 bases unmatched. The CDR3 loop reads CASSDQVRLAGVHEQFF. The CDR3 bases are TGTGCCAGCAGCGACCAAGTTCGACTAGCAGGAGTTCATGAGCAGTTCTTC. The variable domain in full, with the rest retrieved from reference TRBV7-2 and TRBJ2-1, is GAGVSQSPSNKVTEKGKDVELRCDPISGHTALYWYRQSLGQGLEFLIYFQGNSAPDKSGLPSDRFSAERTGGSVSTLTIQRTQQEDSAVYLCASSDQVRLAGVHEQFFGPGTRLTVL.

The chain combines TRBV20-1 with TRBJ1-5; D is uncertain. The CDR3 contains 15 residues. Germline values: CDR1 DFQATT, CDR2 SNEGSKA (reference sequence). The V end was cut by 0 bases, the J end by 11 bases, with 20 bases between. This CDR3 is CSARDAASRSETQHF. The CDR3 DNA reads as TGCAGTGCTAGAGATGCTGCTAGCAGAAGCGAGACCCAGCATTTT.

The rearrangement links TRBV20-1 to TRBJ1-6; tentatively, D is TRBD1 (6 bases). Trimming took 4 bases from V and 7 from J, leaving 17 bases between them. The length of the CDR3 is 15 residues. Germline V gives CDR1 DFQATT, CDR2 SNEGSKA (reference sequence). The CDR3 nucleotides read TGCAGTGCTAATCCCGCAGGGGTCGGGAATTCACCCCTCCACTTT. It yields the protein CSANPAGVGNSPLHF.

This clonotype was recorded many times. The rearrangement links TRBV7-2 to TRBJ1-2; 9 bases match TRBD1. The V gene's germline CDR1 is SGHTA and CDR2 FQGNSA. The V segment lost 2 bases and the J segment 3 bases; nucleotides outside the gene matches: 10. The CDR3 loop spans 17 amino acids. Written as DNA, the CDR3 is TGTGCCAGCAGCTTAAGAGTATCGGGACAGGGTGACTATGGCTACACCTTC. Its translation is CASSLRVSGQGDYGYTF.

This clonotype was detected many times. V gene TRBV10-2 combines with J gene TRBJ2-7, with D perhaps TRBD2 (6 bases). Trimming took off 4 bases at V and 2 bases at J, with 12 bases between the two ends. CDR1 WSHSY and CDR2 SAAADI come from the germline V gene. CDR3 size: 14 residues. The CDR3 loop is CASSGTGVPYEQYF. The CDR3 region has the DNA TGCGCCAGCAGTGGGACGGGGGTTCCCTACGAGCAGTACTTC.

This clonotype was observed at least ten times. The chain is built from TRBV5-1 and TRBJ2-3, with D perhaps being TRBD1 or TRBD2 (5 bases each). The V end lost 5 bases, the J end lost 0 bases, and 10 bases lay between the germline ends. Germline V lookup: CDR1 SGHRS, CDR2 YFSETQ. The CDR3 runs to 14 residues. In nucleotides, the CDR3 is TGCGCCAGCAGGGTGGGGGTTAGCACAGATACGCAGTATTTT. Translation: CASRVGVSTDTQYF.

Note on this clonotype: A much larger clonotype is one base distant, so this may be a read error. J is TRBJ2-5 and V is TRBV6-6; TRBD2 agrees at 10 bases. Germline trimming cut 5 bases from V and 4 bases from J; bases unmatched to any gene: 7. This CDR3 is built from 15 residues. Germline V lookup: CDR1 MNHNY, CDR2 SVGAGI (reference sequence). CDR3 in DNA: TGTGCCAGCAGTCTCCCTAGCGGGAGAGCAGAGACCCAGTACTTC. Encoded protein: CASSLPSGRAETQYF.

This clonotype was observed many times. The V call is TRBV2, the J call TRBJ1-3; D unclear. V was clipped by 6 bases and J by 0 bases, with 12 bases between them. This CDR3 comprises 15 residues. Germline assignment: CDR1 SNHLY and CDR2 FYNNEI. The CDR3 coding sequence is TGTGCCAGCAGGCCCGACACGTCCTCTGGAAACACCATATATTTT. This sequence encodes CASRPDTSSGNTIYF.

Regarding this clonotype: This may stem from a read error, because a much larger clone lies one nucleotide away. The chain couples TRBV6-1 to TRBJ1-2; D is unresolved. V was clipped by 5 bases and J by 7 bases, with 11 bases between them. This CDR3 has 12 residues. Germline values: CDR1 MNHNS, CDR2 SASEGT. This CDR3 reads CASSREMSGYTF. The DNA of the CDR3 is TGTGCCAGCAGTCGTGAGATGAGTGGCTACACCTTC.

This clonotype was observed at least ten times. This CDR3 is CSFTGSSYNEQFF. The CDR3 nucleotides are TGCAGCTTCACCGGAAGCTCCTACAATGAGCAGTTCTTC. The V and J genes are TRBV29-1 and TRBJ2-1; no clear D gene. Germline V gene data show CDR1 as SQVTM and CDR2 as ANQGSEA. Trimming removed 8 bases at V and 0 bases at J, with 11 bases between. The CDR3 totals 13 residues.

This clonotype showed up many times. The rearrangement uses TRBV27 and TRBJ2-1; D might be TRBD1 (6 bases). Germline V gene lookup returns CDR1 MNHEY and CDR2 SMNVEV (reference sequence). The CDR3 totals 12 residues. Trimming removed 7 bases from V and 7 bases from J, with 11 bases in between. CDR3 loop: CASKPRGNEQFF. CDR3 DNA: TGTGCCAGCAAGCCGAGGGGGAATGAGCAGTTCTTC.

This clonotype was seen more than once but under ten times. A read error may be the cause here, since a much bigger clone is one base away. The chain links TRBV20-1 to TRBJ2-7; 9 bases are a match to TRBD2. This CDR3 spans 14 amino acids. Germline V CDR1 and CDR2: DFQATT, SNEGSKA (reference sequence). The CDR3 loop is CSASVGTSSSEQYF. CDR3 nucleotides: TGCAGTGCTAGTGTTGGGACTAGCTCCTCCGAGCAGTACTTC.

This clonotype was recorded at least ten times. The chain couples TRBV11-3 to TRBJ1-5, with D uncertain. The CDR3 totals 13 residues. V lost 6 bases to trimming and J lost 4 bases, with 10 bases between them. Germline-derived CDR1 and CDR2 are SGHNT and YENEEA. The chain's CDR3 is CASSSSPNQPQHF. CDR3 coding DNA: TGTGCCAGCAGTTCTTCCCCTAATCAGCCCCAGCATTTT.

A word on this clonotype: Being one base from a much bigger clone, this may be a read error. This is likely a read error, given that the CDR3 carries no conserved phenylalanine or tryptophan at its end. This chain uses TRBV7-9 with TRBJ2-5; the D gene is possibly TRBD2 (6 bases). Germline V gene data show CDR1 as SEHNR and CDR2 as FQNEAQ (reference sequence). Between the trimmed V and J ends, which lost 2 bases and 4 bases, there was a span of 11 bases. The CDR3 is 14 residues long. This CDR3 reads CASSLLLGGETQYL. CDR3 nucleotide sequence: TGTGCCAGCAGCTTACTTTTGGGGGGAGAGACCCAGTACCTC.

This clonotype was recorded many times. This chain uses TRBV30 with TRBJ2-1, with TRBD2 matching over 9 bases. The CDR3 runs to 14 residues. The germline V gene encodes CDR1 GTSNPN and CDR2 SVGIG (reference sequence). V shed 6 bases and J 6 bases; nucleotides not matched to a gene: 9. CDR3 sequence: CACLGTSTINEQFF. In DNA, the CDR3 is TGTGCCTGTTTGGGGACTAGCACTATCAATGAGCAGTTCTTC.

This clonotype was observed at least ten times. This rearrangement joins TRBV7-3 to TRBJ2-5, with TRBD1 as a possible D gene (6 bases). The V end was cut by 5 bases, the J end by 5 bases, with 12 bases between. The CDR3 runs to 13 residues. Per the germline V gene, CDR1 is SGHTA and CDR2 is FQGTGA. The DNA for the CDR3 is TGTGCCAGCAGCCCTACAGGGCGGGAGACCCAGTACTTC. Its protein is CASSPTGRETQYF.

This chain connects TRBV9 to TRBJ2-3; 12 nucleotides line up with TRBD2. Germline V lookup: CDR1 SGDLS, CDR2 YYNGEE. This CDR3 has 16 amino acids. V trimming: 4 bases; J trimming: 4 bases; junction bases outside the gene matches: 7. Here the CDR3 reads CASSLGLAGPSDTQYF. The DNA for the CDR3 is TGTGCCAGCAGCCTTGGACTAGCGGGACCCTCAGATACGCAGTATTTT.

This clonotype was detected many times. CDR3: CASSLGVLQGEETQYF. The CDR3 DNA is TGCGCCAGCTCGCTTGGGGTTCTTCAGGGGGAAGAGACCCAGTACTTC. The genes are TRBV5-1 and TRBJ2-5; TRBD1 matches at 7 bases. Germline V lookup: CDR1 SGHRS, CDR2 YFSETQ. The V gene end was trimmed by 7 bases and the J gene end by 3 bases; junction bases not matched to a gene: 15. The CDR3 length is 16 residues.

Concerning this clonotype itself: Because the CDR3's place on the DNA is in doubt, the DNA is left out and the CDR3 is given as listed by TCRdb. The J gene is TRBJ1-2, the V gene TRBV5-1; TRBD1 is the table's D call, not checked against the DNA. In germline, CDR1 is SGHRS, CDR2 YFSETQ. The CDR3 has 20 amino acids, counting both end residues. The CDR3 sequence is CASSLEGTPVGGTQYFGYTF.

With respect to this clonotype: In this CDR3 the conserved last residue, phenylalanine or tryptophan, is missing, so a read error is likely. The CDR3 region has the DNA TGTGCCAGCAGCTTGGCCTCAGGGAATTCCCCCCTCCACTGT. Protein: CASSLASGNSPLHC. This chain connects TRBV5-6 to TRBJ1-6; TRBD1 might be the D (5 bases). The V gene's germline CDR1 is SGHDT and CDR2 YYEEEE. The length of the CDR3 is 14 residues.